This T cell receptor beta chain was retrieved from a study of T cell repertoires in cytomegalovirus infection. Study background: Based on public TCR beta signatures, there were indications of CMV infection and of a matching HLA type. The study's findings and limits: Cumulative public TCR beta family frequency identified carriers of CMV plus the relevant HLA.

This clonotype has more than one count but fewer than ten. Its antigen remains unidentified. TCRdb fed the reads into MiXCR, producing one record per CDR3 protein. The sample has around 250,000 distinct CDR3 sequences, approximately 15% seen once. Source material: CD8+ T cells from PBMCs. This TCR derives from a human donor in good health (CMV status not recorded). Some clones in this sample may be carry-over from other donors' samples.

CDR3 in DNA: TGCGCCAGCAGCCAAGACCACAGGGATGTGGCAGATGGCTACACCTTC. Amino acid sequence: CASSQDHRDVADGYTF. The rearrangement joins TRBV4-1 to TRBJ1-2; D is possibly TRBD1 (6 bases). The CDR3 has 16 residues. The germline V gene has CDR1 MGHRA and CDR2 YSYEKL. Trimming pared 0 bases from V and 6 bases from J, leaving 17 bases between.